The sample holds a few counts of the clone carrying this TCR beta chain. Authors' data handling: Between-group CDR3 differences, defined by clinicopathological status, yielded a distant-metastasis classifier for papillary thyroid cancer. From the PCR reads, TCRdb re-called clones with MiXCR. These V and J calls are TCRdb output, not the study's own analysis. Of about 12,000 clones listed, about 33% are singletons. This sample was included in a study of metastatic and nonmetastatic thyroid tumors. Study-level background: Samples came from malignant and benign thyroid patients, and repertoires were compared across blood and tumor or nodule tissue.

Thyroid surgery was preceded by no treatment in any patient. This clonotype was sampled from a female donor with papillary thyroid cancer or a benign thyroid nodule (not recorded which). Some clones in this sample may be carry-over from other donors' samples. The source material was tumor tissue.

CDR3 protein: CAISESPFTGGQTQYF. The CDR3, as DNA: TGTGCCATCAGTGAGTCTCCATTTACAGGGGGCCAGACCCAGTACTTC. V is TRBV10-3 and J is TRBJ2-5, with 9 bases fitting TRBD1. The germline CDR1 and CDR2 sequences are ENHRY and SYGVKD. This CDR3 is built from 16 residues. V dropped 0 bases and J dropped 6; count of bases not matched to a gene: 8.